A selection of T cell receptor beta chains follows, all from one sample in a study of cytomegalovirus exposure and HLA in healthy donors. The table came from immunoSEQ multiplex PCR; TCRdb's copy has only in-frame clones and leaves some out. The sample includes about 130,000 clones, 75% to 90% of them seen just once. Sample: PBMCs. All receptors come from a male donor in good health and CMV-seronegative. Each CDR3 is given with its conserved first and last residue. D genes are given only for firm matches. Some rows have no size entry. The others give once, few or many, or a class for an expanded clone.

V gene: TRBV19; clone size: -; D gene: TRBD1; J gene: TRBJ1-2; CDR3 DNA: TGTGCCAGTAGTGACCGGGACAGCTATGGCTACACCTTC; CDR3 protein: CASSDRDSYGYTF
V gene: TRBV6-1; clone size: -; D gene: -; J gene: TRBJ2-1; CDR3 DNA: TGTGCCAGCAGTGAAGAATGGTCCAGGAACAATGAGCAGTTCTTC; CDR3 protein: CASSEEWSRNNEQFF
V gene: TRBV11-2; clone size: -; D gene: TRBD1; J gene: TRBJ2-1; CDR3 DNA: TGCGCGGGCAGGGGGAAGCATGAGCAGTTCTTC; CDR3 protein: CAGRGKHEQFF
V gene: TRBV6-1; clone size: -; D gene: -; J gene: TRBJ2-5; CDR3 DNA: TGTGCCAGCAGTGACGGTCCGAGGGTTGAGACCCAGTACTTC; CDR3 protein: CASSDGPRVETQYF
V gene: TRBV9; clone size: -; D gene: -; J gene: TRBJ1-3; CDR3 DNA: TGTGCCAGCAGCGCCGGCGGCGGAGGACGAGGTGGAAACACCATATATTTT; CDR3 protein: CASSAGGGGRGGNTIYF
V gene: TRBV2; clone size: few; D gene: TRBD1; J gene: TRBJ2-2; CDR3 DNA: TGTGCCAGCAGCTGGACAGGGGCCCGGGAGCTGTTTTTT; CDR3 protein: CASSWTGARELFF
V gene: TRBV28; clone size: -; D gene: -; J gene: TRBJ2-1; CDR3 DNA: TGTGCCAGCAGTTTTGCGGGAAGATCCTACAATGAGCAGTTCTTC; CDR3 protein: CASSFAGRSYNEQFF
V gene: TRBV10-2; clone size: -; D gene: TRBD1; J gene: TRBJ1-2; CDR3 DNA: TGCGCCAGCAAGGTGAGGGACAGGAACTATGGCTACACCTTC; CDR3 protein: CASKVRDRNYGYTF
V gene: TRBV5-1; clone size: -; D gene: -; J gene: TRBJ2-1; CDR3 DNA: TGCGCCAGCACCCCGGGTCACCGAACCTACAATGAGCAGTTCTTC; CDR3 protein: CASTPGHRTYNEQFF
V gene: TRBV6-6; clone size: few; D gene: TRBD1; J gene: TRBJ2-7; CDR3 DNA: TGTGCCAGCAGAACTACAGGGGGCCGTAGTTACGAGCAGTACTTC; CDR3 protein: CASRTTGGRSYEQYF
V gene: TRBV15; clone size: -; D gene: -; J gene: TRBJ1-2; CDR3 DNA: TGTGCCACCAGCAGGGAGGCCGGGAGTCCCTATGGCTACACCTTC; CDR3 protein: CATSREAGSPYGYTF
V gene: TRBV7-8; clone size: -; D gene: TRBD1; J gene: TRBJ1-1; CDR3 DNA: TGTGCCAGCAGCCACGACAGGGGAGGGGTGAACACTGAAGCTTTCTTT; CDR3 protein: CASSHDRGGVNTEAFF
V gene: TRBV7-2; clone size: -; D gene: TRBD2; J gene: TRBJ2-5; CDR3 DNA: TGTGCCAGCAGCCCAGGGCGCATAGCGGGGGGGCGGGAGACCCAGTACTTC; CDR3 protein: CASSPGRIAGGRETQYF
V gene: TRBV6-8; clone size: -; D gene: TRBD1; J gene: TRBJ1-5; CDR3 DNA: TGTGCCAGCAGTTTTCGACAGGGGCAGGTAATTAGCAATCAGCCCCAGCATTTT; CDR3 protein: CASSFRQGQVISNQPQHF
V gene: TRBV6-5; clone size: -; D gene: TRBD1; J gene: TRBJ1-1; CDR3 DNA: TGTGCCAGCAGTTCCGGGACAGGGTTCCCTGAAGCTTTCTTT; CDR3 protein: CASSSGTGFPEAFF
V gene: TRBV4-3; clone size: -; D gene: -; J gene: TRBJ2-5; CDR3 DNA: TGCGCCAGCAGCCAAGATATTGGCAGGCAAGAGACCCAGTACTTC; CDR3 protein: CASSQDIGRQETQYF
V gene: TRBV21-1; clone size: -; D gene: -; J gene: TRBJ2-2; CDR3 DNA: TGTGCCAGCAGCAAAGGACTAGCGGGAGTCTCTACCGGGGAGCTGTTTTTT; CDR3 protein: CASSKGLAGVSTGELFF
V gene: TRBV13; clone size: -; D gene: TRBD2; J gene: TRBJ2-1; CDR3 DNA: TGTGCCAGCAGCCGCCGCGCTAGCGGGCTTGGCTATGAGCAGTTCTTC; CDR3 protein: CASSRRASGLGYEQFF
V gene: TRBV6-5; clone size: -; D gene: TRBD1; J gene: TRBJ1-4; CDR3 DNA: TGTGCCAGCAGTCGGCCGGGACAGGGTAATGAAAAACTGTTTTTT; CDR3 protein: CASSRPGQGNEKLFF
V gene: TRBV6-5; clone size: -; D gene: TRBD1; J gene: TRBJ2-1; CDR3 DNA: TGTGCCAGCAGTCGGACAGGGCCGTGGGAGCAGTTCTTC; CDR3 protein: CASSRTGPWEQFF
V gene: TRBV7-6; clone size: -; D gene: -; J gene: TRBJ2-1; CDR3 DNA: TGTGCCAGCAGCTTAGGGAGGGCAGACAATGAGCAGTTCTTC; CDR3 protein: CASSLGRADNEQFF
V gene: TRBV6-1; clone size: -; D gene: -; J gene: TRBJ2-7; CDR3 DNA: TGTGCCAGCAGAAGCCCCTACGAGCAGTACTTC; CDR3 protein: CASRSPYEQYF
V gene: TRBV18; clone size: -; D gene: TRBD2; J gene: TRBJ2-7; CDR3 DNA: TGTGCCAGCTCACCACATAGGTCACGGCGGGAGTTCTACGAGCAGTACTTC; CDR3 protein: CASSPHRSRREFYEQYF
V gene: TRBV5-6; clone size: -; D gene: -; J gene: TRBJ2-7; CDR3 DNA: TGTGCCAGCAGCTTAATCAACGAGCAGTACTTC; CDR3 protein: CASSLINEQYF
V gene: TRBV6-1; clone size: -; D gene: TRBD1; J gene: TRBJ1-3; CDR3 DNA: TGTGCCAGCAGTGAGTTCGCGACAGGGTTCGGAGGAAACACCATATATTTT; CDR3 protein: CASSEFATGFGGNTIYF
V gene: TRBV6-5; clone size: once; D gene: -; J gene: TRBJ2-7; CDR3 DNA: TGTGCCAGCAGGGGCGCTGTTTGGCCCGAGCAGTACTTC; CDR3 protein: CASRGAVWPEQYF
V gene: TRBV18; clone size: -; D gene: -; J gene: TRBJ2-3; CDR3 DNA: TGTGCCAGCTCACCACCGGGACATGGCACAGATACGCAGTATTTT; CDR3 protein: CASSPPGHGTDTQYF
V gene: TRBV6-1; clone size: once; D gene: TRBD2; J gene: TRBJ2-1; CDR3 DNA: TGTGCCAGCAGTGAAGATGTGGGAGGGCCCTACTCCTACAATGAGCAGTTCTTC; CDR3 protein: CASSEDVGGPYSYNEQFF
V gene: TRBV2; clone size: -; D gene: TRBD1; J gene: TRBJ1-5; CDR3 DNA: TGTGCCAGCAGTCGGAAGACAGGGGAGGGGAATCAGCCCCAGCATTTT; CDR3 protein: CASSRKTGEGNQPQHF
V gene: TRBV10-1; clone size: -; D gene: TRBD2; J gene: TRBJ2-5; CDR3 DNA: TGCGCCAGCAGTGAACCGCCTCGGGGACTAGCCGGGGCGGAGACCCAGTACTTC; CDR3 protein: CASSEPPRGLAGAETQYF
V gene: TRBV6-1; clone size: -; D gene: -; J gene: TRBJ2-1; CDR3 DNA: TGTGCCAGCAGAGTTACAGGAGAATACAATGAGCAGTTCTTC; CDR3 protein: CASRVTGEYNEQFF
V gene: TRBV18; clone size: -; D gene: -; J gene: TRBJ2-1; CDR3 DNA: TGTGCCAGCTCACCCGAGGTAGGAGGGGCGGGACCGGTCTTC; CDR3 protein: CASSPEVGGAGPVF
V gene: TRBV4-1; clone size: once; D gene: TRBD2; J gene: TRBJ2-4; CDR3 DNA: TGCGCCAGCAGCCCGGGACTAGCGGGGGGGCTCGGCAAAAACAGTCAGTACTTC; CDR3 protein: CASSPGLAGGLGKNSQYF
V gene: TRBV5-1; clone size: -; D gene: -; J gene: TRBJ2-1; CDR3 DNA: TGCGCCAGCACACTAGAACTCGGATCCCACAATGAGCAGTTCTTC; CDR3 protein: CASTLELGSHNEQFF
V gene: TRBV7-9; clone size: -; D gene: TRBD2; J gene: TRBJ2-1; CDR3 DNA: TGTGCCAGCAGCGACGGACTAGCGGGGGGATATGAGCAGTTCTTC; CDR3 protein: CASSDGLAGGYEQFF
V gene: TRBV18; clone size: -; D gene: -; J gene: TRBJ2-5; CDR3 DNA: TGTGCCAGCTCACCACGGAGCCTCCAGGAGACCCAGTACTTC; CDR3 protein: CASSPRSLQETQYF
V gene: TRBV9; clone size: few; D gene: TRBD2; J gene: TRBJ2-2; CDR3 DNA: TGTGCCAGCAGCGTAATAGCGGGAGGGACCGGGGAGCTGTTTTTT; CDR3 protein: CASSVIAGGTGELFF
V gene: TRBV28; clone size: -; D gene: -; J gene: TRBJ1-3; CDR3 DNA: TGTGCCACAGGAGCGGGAGGCTCTGGAAACACCATATATTTT; CDR3 protein: CATGAGGSGNTIYF
V gene: TRBV6-1; clone size: -; D gene: TRBD1; J gene: TRBJ1-5; CDR3 DNA: TGTGCCAGCAGTGAACAGGGGACAGGACGAGGGCAGCCCCAGCATTTT; CDR3 protein: CASSEQGTGRGQPQHF
V gene: TRBV15; clone size: -; D gene: TRBD1; J gene: TRBJ2-7; CDR3 DNA: TGTGCCACCAGCAGAGGTGGGACAGTATCCTACGAGCAGTACTTC; CDR3 protein: CATSRGGTVSYEQYF
V gene: TRBV6-4; clone size: -; D gene: TRBD2; J gene: TRBJ2-3; CDR3 DNA: TGTGCCAGCAGCCCAACTAGCGGGGGGCGTCTGGATACGCAGTATTTT; CDR3 protein: CASSPTSGGRLDTQYF
V gene: TRBV6-5; clone size: -; D gene: TRBD1; J gene: TRBJ1-2; CDR3 DNA: TGTGCCAGCACCGAACCGAGGGGGCGGGCTGGCTACACCTTC; CDR3 protein: CASTEPRGRAGYTF